This TCR beta chain was profiled in a study of shared clonotypes between healthy human individuals. Looking at the study overall: The cohort had two women and a few men, ages 18 to 49.

CDR1 and CDR2 (germline): SEHNR, FQNEAQ (reference sequence). The CDR3 runs 14 residues. V was cut by 5 bases and J by 5 bases, with 15 bases left in between. Clones were read by immunoSEQ multiplex PCR, and TCRdb kept only the in-frame ones, dropping some. This sample has about 600,000 clones; roughly 98% occur once, and the top ten carry 0.3%. This clone was detected only once. Cells designated naive CD8 were CD45RO-negative and were positively selected for CCR7, with terminally differentiated effector memory CD45RA+ cells excluded. This receptor was obtained from a man aged 25-45 years in good health. Sequenced sample: naive CD8+ T cells sorted from blood. The rearrangement uses TRBV7-9 and TRBJ1-1; D might be TRBD1 (5 bases). DNA for the CDR3: TGTGCCAGCAGCCAAGTTGGGGGTGGGACTGAAGCTTTCTTT. As protein: CASSQVGGGTEAFF.